A single sample is the source of the 25 T cell receptor beta chains below, sequenced in a study of graft-versus-host responses after intestinal transplantation. With roughly 200,000 irradiated, violet-dye-labeled stimulator cells, roughly 200,000 CFSE-labeled responder cells were plated. Sequenced by immunoSEQ multiplex PCR; TCRdb stores in-frame clones only, minus some. The sample gives approximately 6,900 clones, around a quarter of which show up once; 6% is in the top ten. The material was alloreactive CD8+ T cells from a mixed lymphocyte reaction culture, obtained before transplantation. Subset: CFSE-low proliferating T cells sorted from roughly six-day pre-transplant mixed lymphocyte reaction (GvH or HvG direction). Source of these receptors: a human patient who was an organ donor for intestinal transplantation.

This clone was picked up a small number of times. This rearrangement joins TRBV11-1 to TRBJ1-2; the D is unclear. The CDR3 is made up of 12 amino acids. The ends were cut back, 0 bases at V and 1 base at J, with 0 bases in the middle. From germline, CDR1 is SGHAT and CDR2 FQDESV (reference sequence). The CDR3 reads CASSLANYGYTF. CDR3 coding DNA: TGTGCCAGCAGCTTAGCTAACTATGGCTACACCTTC.

This clone turned up a few times. A much more abundant neighbour one base away suggests this may be a read error. The gene calls are TRBV11-3 and TRBJ2-1; D gene unclear. CDR3 length: 13 residues. Trimming took 1 base from V and 3 from J, leaving 4 bases between them. CDR1 is SGHNT, CDR2 YENEEA, per germline. CDR3 loop: CASSLGDYNEQFF. CDR3 in DNA: TGTGCCAGCAGCTTAGGGGACTACAATGAGCAGTTCTTC. The full variable domain, its missing parts supplied by reference TRBV11-3 and TRBJ2-1, is EAGVVQSPRYKIIEKKQPVAFWCNPISGHNTLYWYLQNLGQGPELLIRYENEEAVDDSQLPKDRFSAERLKGVDSTLKIQPAELGDSAVYLCASSLGDYNEQFFGPGTRLTVL.

This clone appeared a few times. The rearrangement links TRBV4-3 to TRBJ2-5, with D tentatively TRBD2 (6 bases). The CDR3 runs 15 residues. Germline lookup yields CDR1 LGHNA and CDR2 YSLEER. V dropped 0 bases and J dropped 1 base, with 9 bases sitting between them. The CDR3 region is CASSQDLGGQETQYF. DNA of the CDR3: TGCGCCAGCAGCCAAGATCTCGGGGGCCAAGAGACCCAGTACTTC.

By share, this clone ranks as medium-sized. The V and J genes are TRBV11-3 and TRBJ1-5; D gene unclear. The CDR3 length is 16 residues. Trimming pared 5 bases from V and 0 bases from J, leaving 14 bases between. Germline V gene lookup returns CDR1 SGHNT and CDR2 YENEEA. The CDR3 here is CASSLHSGNSNQPQHF. As DNA, the CDR3 is TGTGCCAGCAGCCTTCATTCGGGGAATAGCAATCAGCCCCAGCATTTT.

Points on this clone: Given a much more abundant clone one base away, this may be a read error. This sequence joins TRBV1 and TRBJ1-5. TRBV1 counts as a pseudogene. The CDR3 has 15 residues. CDR3 sequence: CTSSHGTFSNQPQHF. Written as DNA, the CDR3 is TGCACCAGCAGCCATGGGACCTTTAGCAATCAGCCCCAGCATTTT.

The V gene is TRBV25-1, the J gene TRBJ2-3; D remains unclear. Trimming removed 9 bases from V and 4 bases from J, with 14 bases in between. The CDR3 loop spans 13 amino acids. The germline V gene has CDR1 MGHDK and CDR2 SYGVNS. The CDR3 region is CARRTQASDTQYF. The CDR3 DNA follows: TGTGCCAGGCGCACGCAGGCGTCAGATACGCAGTATTTT. Combining the CDR3 with reference TRBV25-1 and TRBJ2-3 gives the whole variable domain EADIYQTPRYLVIGTGKKITLECSQTMGHDKMYWYQQDPGMELHLIHYSYGVNSTEKGDLSSESTVSRIRTEHFPLTLESARPSHTSQYLCARRTQASDTQYFGPGTRLTVL.

The chain uses TRBV5-1 and TRBJ2-1; TRBD2 agrees at 11 bases. This CDR3 is built from 16 residues. After removal of 0 bases from V and 6 bases from J, the junction contained 5 bases not matched to a gene. The germline CDR1 and CDR2 sequences are SGHRS and YFSETQ. The CDR3 reads CASSLALAGGTNEQFF. The DNA for the CDR3 is TGCGCCAGCAGCTTGGCTTTAGCGGGAGGGACCAATGAGCAGTTCTTC.

This sequence joins TRBV7-9 and TRBJ1-1; 8 nucleotides align to TRBD1. The CDR3 has 13 residues. The V gene's germline CDR1 is SEHNR and CDR2 FQNEAQ (reference sequence). V trimming: 10 bases; J trimming: 6 bases; junction bases outside the gene matches: 10. The CDR3 is CATQGRGRAEAFF. In DNA, the CDR3 is TGTGCCACCCAGGGCAGGGGGCGGGCTGAAGCTTTCTTT.

This clone was detected a few times. The chain has TRBV6-1 and TRBJ1-5; possible D gene TRBD1, 6 bases. The germline V gene encodes CDR1 MNHNS and CDR2 SASEGT. V was pared by 7 bases and J by 5 bases, with 15 bases between. This CDR3 comprises 14 residues. The CDR3 DNA is TGTGCCAGCAAGAAAGGACAGTACCATCAGCCCCAGCATTTT. Its translation: CASKKGQYHQPQHF.

The chain recombines TRBV6-9 with TRBJ2-1, with 10 bases fitting TRBD2. Per the germline V gene, CDR1 is MNHGY and CDR2 is SVAAGI. The CDR3 sequence is 15 residues long. The junction had 5 bases not matched to a gene; V was cut back by 5 bases and J by 4 bases. CDR3 in DNA: TGTGCCAGCAGTCACACTAGCGGGGAATACAATGAGCAGTTCTTC. Translation gives CASSHTSGEYNEQFF.

This clone appeared a few times. Here the CDR3 reads CASSLGAGTPYEQYF. CDR3 DNA sequence: TGTGCCAGCAGCTTAGGGGCGGGAACCCCATACGAGCAGTACTTC. The chain couples TRBV7-6 to TRBJ2-7; D might be TRBD2 (6 bases). CDR3 length: 15 residues. Per the germline V gene, CDR1 is SGHVS and CDR2 is FNYEAQ. V was pared by 1 base and J by 4 bases, with 14 bases between.

By share, this clone ranks as medium-sized. The chain joins TRBV27 to TRBJ2-7; 9 bases align to TRBD1. The CDR3 runs to 15 residues. Per the germline V gene, CDR1 is MNHEY and CDR2 is SMNVEV (reference sequence). V lost 2 bases, J lost 4 bases, and 6 bases stayed unmatched. The CDR3 here is CASSLGTGLIYEQYF. Written as DNA, the CDR3 is TGTGCCAGCAGTTTAGGGACAGGGCTTATTTACGAGCAGTACTTC.

By sample share, this clone is large. The J gene is TRBJ1-5, the V gene TRBV19, with D tentatively TRBD1 (5 bases). CDR3 length: 12 amino acids. V lost 3 bases and J 8 bases, leaving 8 bases between the germline ends. From germline, CDR1 is LNHDA and CDR2 SQIVND (reference sequence). The CDR3 loop is CASSIGGKPQHF. Written as DNA, the CDR3 is TGTGCCAGTAGTATCGGGGGAAAGCCCCAGCATTTT.

V usage is TRBV19 and J usage is TRBJ1-5; D not certain. V lost 3 bases and J lost 0, with 9 bases in between. CDR1 is LNHDA, CDR2 SQIVND, per germline (reference sequence). The CDR3 covers 15 residues. The CDR3 coding sequence is TGTGCCAGTAGTATGCAAGCGGATAGCAATCAGCCCCAGCATTTT. Encoded protein: CASSMQADSNQPQHF.

Judged by abundance, this clone is medium-sized (0.01 to 0.1%). The CDR3 DNA follows: TGTGCCAGCCCGACAGGGAATCAGCCCCAGCATTTT. Protein product: CASPTGNQPQHF. The chain recombines TRBV21-1 with TRBJ1-5; the table assigns TRBD1, which was not confirmed against the DNA. TRBV21-1 is a known pseudogene. The CDR3 consists of 12 residues.

The V call is TRBV5-1, the J call TRBJ2-3; D gene unclear. This CDR3 contains 12 residues. Trimming shortened V by 0 bases and J by 6 bases, and 5 bases separated the two germline ends. Germline values: CDR1 SGHRS, CDR2 YFSETQ. The CDR3 loop is CASSLGGDTQYF. In DNA form, the CDR3 reads TGCGCCAGCAGCTTGGGTGGGGATACGCAGTATTTT.

The rearrangement joins TRBV5-4 to TRBJ2-5; TRBD2 might be the D (7 bases). The CDR3 runs 14 residues. Germline loops: CDR1 SGHNT, CDR2 YYREEE (reference sequence). V lost 0 bases and J lost 5, with 11 bases in between. For the CDR3, the DNA is TGTGCCAGCAGCTTGGAAAGGGGGGGGGAGACCCAGTACTTC. This sequence encodes CASSLERGGETQYF. Full variable domain (missing parts from reference TRBV5-4 and TRBJ2-5): ETGVTQSPTHLIKTRGQQVTLRCSSQSGHNTVSWYQQALGQGPQFIFQYYREEENGRGNFPPRFSGLQFPNYSSELNVNALELDDSALYLCASSLERGGETQYFGPGTRLLVL.

The V call is TRBV6-5, the J call TRBJ2-7, with 8 bases identical to TRBD2. Germline values: CDR1 MNHEY, CDR2 SVGAGI. The J segment lost 6 bases and the V segment lost 10 bases, leaving 11 bases of the junction unmatched. The CDR3 has 13 residues. CDR3 sequence reads: CAISSGTSSEQYF. CDR3 coding DNA: TGTGCCATCTCCTCCGGGACTAGTAGCGAGCAGTACTTC.

The CDR3 loop reads CASSSLVVGYNEQFF. The CDR3 DNA follows: TGTGCCAGCAGCTCCTTAGTAGTCGGGTACAATGAGCAGTTCTTC. The chain employs TRBV11-1 and TRBJ2-1; D gene uncertain. This CDR3 has 15 residues. From germline, CDR1 is SGHAT and CDR2 FQDESV (reference sequence). Trimming removed 4 bases from V and 4 bases from J, with 14 bases in between.

V is TRBV9 and J is TRBJ2-1; no definite D call. V lost 6 bases to trimming and J lost 3 bases, with 16 bases between them. Per germline, CDR1 SGDLS and CDR2 YYNGEE. The CDR3 covers 15 residues. The CDR3 is CASISNMAFYNEQFF. CDR3 nucleotide sequence: TGTGCCAGCATCAGTAACATGGCTTTCTACAATGAGCAGTTCTTC.

Turning to this clone: A much larger clone lies a single base off, so this may be a read error. Other DNA sequences from this sample encode an identical CDR3 as well. This chain links TRBV13 with TRBJ2-7, with D unclear. This CDR3 has 16 residues. Germline-derived CDR1 and CDR2 are PRHDT and FYEKMQ (reference sequence). Trimming removed 3 bases from V and 1 base from J, with 16 bases in between. Written as DNA, the CDR3 is TGTGCCAGCAGCTTTGAGAGTGAGACTGAGTCCTACGAGCAGTACTTC. This gives the protein CASSFESETESYEQYF.

The rearrangement joins TRBV4-1 to TRBJ2-3; 12 bases agree with TRBD2. The CDR3 consists of 18 residues. With 1 base clipped from V and 3 bases from J, the junction kept 8 bases outside the gene matches. CDR1 is MGHRA and CDR2 is YSYEKL in the germline V gene. Here the CDR3 DNA reads TGCGCCAGCAGCCAAGTTGAGACTAGCGGGAGACCTACAGATACGCAGTATTTT. Its translation: CASSQVETSGRPTDTQYF.

This clone was seen more than once but under ten times. This chain connects TRBV5-8 to TRBJ2-7, with 8 bases identical to TRBD2. After removal of 0 bases from V and 2 bases from J, the junction contained 7 bases not matched to a gene. Germline V lookup: CDR1 SGHTS, CDR2 YDEGEE. This CDR3 contains 16 residues. The CDR3 reads CASSLVGGRPPYEQYF. CDR3 bases: TGTGCCAGCAGCTTGGTGGGCGGGAGGCCCCCCTACGAGCAGTACTTC.

The V and J genes are TRBV30 and TRBJ2-3; D possibly corresponds to TRBD2 (6 bases). Germline V gene sequence: CDR1 GTSNPN, CDR2 SVGIG (reference sequence). The V end lost 3 bases, the J end lost 0 bases, and 13 bases lay between the germline ends. The CDR3 covers 15 residues. The CDR3 coding sequence is TGTGCCTGGAGGGGGGACTGGCCTAGCACAGATACGCAGTATTTT. Its translation is CAWRGDWPSTDTQYF. The variable domain in full, completed from reference TRBV30 and TRBJ2-3, reads SQTIHQWPATLVQPVGSPLSLECTVEGTSNPNLYWYRQAAGRGLQLLFYSVGIGQISSEVPQNLSASRPQDRQFILSSKKLLLSDSGFYLCAWRGDWPSTDTQYFGPGTRLTVL.

This clone was seen a handful of times. Relative to the germline gene, one junction end is altered; a read error may explain this. Other DNA sequences within the sample encode an identical CDR3. CDR3 in DNA: TGTGCCAGCAGCCAAGCTAGCTCGAGCGGGGAGCTGTTTTTT. Translating it yields CASSQASSSGELFF. This chain links TRBV4-1 with TRBJ2-2; maybe TRBD2 (5 bases). Germline CDR1 is MGHRA and CDR2 is YSYEKL. The CDR3 consists of 14 residues.